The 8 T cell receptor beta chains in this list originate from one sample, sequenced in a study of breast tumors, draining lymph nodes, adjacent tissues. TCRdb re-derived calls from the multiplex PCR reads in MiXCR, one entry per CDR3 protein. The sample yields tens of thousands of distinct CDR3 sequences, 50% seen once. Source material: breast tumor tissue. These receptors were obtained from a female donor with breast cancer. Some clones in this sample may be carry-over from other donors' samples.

CDR3 bases: TGCAGTGCCCCGCTCGGAGCGGGAGGAGAGACCCAGTACTTC. Amino acids: CSAPLGAGGETQYF. V is TRBV20-1 and J is TRBJ2-5; 9 nucleotides match TRBD2. This CDR3 has 14 residues. Germline V gene lookup returns CDR1 DFQATT and CDR2 SNEGSKA (reference sequence). The V and J ends lost 6 bases and 4 bases, in that order; junction bases with no gene match: 9.

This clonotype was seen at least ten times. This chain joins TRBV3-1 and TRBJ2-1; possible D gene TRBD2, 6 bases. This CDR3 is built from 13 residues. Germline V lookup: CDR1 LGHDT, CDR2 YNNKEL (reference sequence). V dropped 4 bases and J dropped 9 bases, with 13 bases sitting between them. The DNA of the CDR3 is TGTGCCAGCAGCCCCGGGACTGAAGGTGAGCAGTTCTTC. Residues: CASSPGTEGEQFF.

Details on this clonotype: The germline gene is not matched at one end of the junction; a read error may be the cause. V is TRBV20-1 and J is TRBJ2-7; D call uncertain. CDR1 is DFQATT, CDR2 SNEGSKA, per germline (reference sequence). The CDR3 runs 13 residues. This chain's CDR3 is CSATATACYAQYF. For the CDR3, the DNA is TGCAGTGCTACAGCCACTGCTTGCTACGCGCAGTACTTC.

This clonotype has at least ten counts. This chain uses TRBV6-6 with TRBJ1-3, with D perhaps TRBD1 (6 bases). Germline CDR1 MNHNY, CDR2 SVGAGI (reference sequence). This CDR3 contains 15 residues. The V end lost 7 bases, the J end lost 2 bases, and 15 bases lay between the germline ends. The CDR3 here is CASTTADRAGNTIYF. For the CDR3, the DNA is TGTGCCAGCACCACCGCGGACAGAGCTGGAAACACCATATATTTT.

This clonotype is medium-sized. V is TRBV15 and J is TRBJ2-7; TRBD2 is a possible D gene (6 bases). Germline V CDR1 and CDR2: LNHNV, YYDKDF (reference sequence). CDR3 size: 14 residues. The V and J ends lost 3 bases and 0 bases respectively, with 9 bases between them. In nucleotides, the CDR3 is TGTGCCACCAGCAGGGGGGACTCCTCCTACGAGCAGTACTTC. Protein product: CATSRGDSSYEQYF.

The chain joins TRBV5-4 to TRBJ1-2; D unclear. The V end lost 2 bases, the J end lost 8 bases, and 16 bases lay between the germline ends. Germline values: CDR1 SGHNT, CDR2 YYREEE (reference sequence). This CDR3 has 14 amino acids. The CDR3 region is CASSFDVSYSGYTF. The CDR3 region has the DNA TGTGCCAGCAGCTTCGACGTCTCTTATTCGGGCTACACCTTC.

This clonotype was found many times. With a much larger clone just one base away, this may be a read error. CDR3 sequence reads: CTSSLRQGQPQHF. In DNA form, the CDR3 reads TGTACCAGCAGTCTCCGACAGGGTCAGCCCCAGCATTTT. The chain recombines TRBV28 with TRBJ1-5, with TRBD1 matching 7 bases. CDR1 is MDHEN, CDR2 SYDVKM, per germline. This CDR3 contains 13 residues.

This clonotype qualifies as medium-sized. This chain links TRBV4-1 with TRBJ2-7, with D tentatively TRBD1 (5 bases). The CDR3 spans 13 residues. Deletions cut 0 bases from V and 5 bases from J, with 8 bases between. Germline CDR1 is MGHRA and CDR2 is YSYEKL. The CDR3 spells CASSQDQGDEQYF. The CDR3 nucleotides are TGCGCCAGCAGCCAAGATCAAGGGGACGAGCAGTACTTC.